This TCR beta chain emerged from a study of blood T cell repertoires in COVID-19 (dated by TCRdb to the early 2020s). With regard to the full study: Samples covering the acute and convalescent phases of COVID-19 were provided by collaborators in the United States, Italy and Spain. The sample metadata nearly always contained a de-identified subject ID, COVID-19 status, age in years and sex. The samples were drawn from the first 160 participants of the ongoing ImmuneRACE study and from over 950 subjects provided by 6 global collaborators. Subjects who had been exposed to COVID-19, were actively infected with it, or had recovered from it provided the deeply sampled blood TCRbeta repertoires that made up the dataset. The material from the prospective study consisted of cDNA or gDNA derived from T cells, B-cell-depleted T cells, or PBMCs. Where available, HLA class I and class II types were obtained from metadata supplied by the sample provider rather than from assay-based typing. The repertoires were released in a freely available public database intended as a resource for research on the immune response to SARS-CoV-2. Results the study describes overall, beyond this receptor: The amount of clinical and demographic metadata varied by source and participant and was provided uncurated.

TCRbeta CDR3 regions were amplified from genomic DNA using the immunoSEQ Assay, a bias-controlled multiplex PCR. In the paper's pipeline: Within the assay, amplification of reference gene primers was used to estimate how many nucleated cells each sample contained. To quantify the absolute abundance of each unique TCRbeta CDR3 rearrangement, sequence reads were collapsed and filtered. Productive Simpson clonality was computed per sample as the square root of Simpson's diversity index over productive rearrangements. TCRdb re-hosts the immuneACCESS table, in-frame sequences only. Its copies lack some clones; in the studies checked, an unresolved V gene accounts for under half of them, and the cause for the rest is not known. That table is the source of V, J and clone size, and D and trimming were worked out from the DNA. This sample gives over 200,000 clones in total; 80% to 90% of them show up just once. In total, the top ten clones hold 18% of the sample.

Collaborating institutions collected whole blood in K2EDTA tubes following their own protocols. For TCRbeta analysis, collaborators shipped samples as frozen whole blood, isolated PBMCs, or DNA extracted from either of those sample types. Details on this clone: What this receptor recognizes is not known. No base-level quality is on record; no much larger clone is a single base apart.

V is shortened by 6 bases, J by 2 bases, and the region joining them spans 8 bases. The CDR3 spans 13 residues, from the cysteine through the phenylalanine. Kept here is only the CDR3 DNA, which spans 39 bases and is read in frame from base 1. As encoded in the germline V gene, CDR1 is SNHLY while CDR2 is FYNNEI. The specimen was peripheral blood. The chain joins TRBV2 to TRBJ1-3; tentative D gene TRBD1, with 6 bases matching. This TCR came from a woman of 80 years or more with active or convalescent COVID-19. The CDR3 is CASSGQTGNTIYF. DNA sequence: TGTGCCAGCAGCGGACAGACTGGAAACACCATATATTTT.